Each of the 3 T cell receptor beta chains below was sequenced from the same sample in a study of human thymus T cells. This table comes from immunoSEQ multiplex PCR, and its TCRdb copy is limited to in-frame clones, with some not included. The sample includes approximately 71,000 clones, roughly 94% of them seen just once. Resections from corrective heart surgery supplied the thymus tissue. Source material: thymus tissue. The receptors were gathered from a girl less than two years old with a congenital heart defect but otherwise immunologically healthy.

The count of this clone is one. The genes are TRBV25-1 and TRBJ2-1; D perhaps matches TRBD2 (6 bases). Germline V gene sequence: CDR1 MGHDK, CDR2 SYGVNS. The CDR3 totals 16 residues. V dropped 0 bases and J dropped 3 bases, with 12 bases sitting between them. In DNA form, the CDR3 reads TGTGCCAGCAGTGAATATGTGGGAGGAGGCTACAATGAGCAGTTCTTC. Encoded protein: CASSEYVGGGYNEQFF.

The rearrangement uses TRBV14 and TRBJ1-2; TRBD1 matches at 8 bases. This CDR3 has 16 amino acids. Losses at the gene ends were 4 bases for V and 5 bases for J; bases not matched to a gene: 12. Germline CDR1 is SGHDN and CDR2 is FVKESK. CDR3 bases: TGTGCCAGCAGCCTCGCGGACAGGGAGGGAAAGTATGGCTACACCTTC. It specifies CASSLADREGKYGYTF.

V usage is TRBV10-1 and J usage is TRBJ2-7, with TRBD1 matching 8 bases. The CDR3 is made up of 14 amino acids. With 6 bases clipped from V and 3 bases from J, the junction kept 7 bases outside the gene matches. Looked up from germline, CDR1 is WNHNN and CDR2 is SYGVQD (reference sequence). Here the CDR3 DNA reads TGCGCCAGCAGGCCTCCGGACAGGGTCTACGAGCAGTACTTC. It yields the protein CASRPPDRVYEQYF.